This T cell receptor (beta chain) appears in the sequencing data of a study of T-cell reconstitution after alpha-beta-depleted transplantation in children. The library targeted TCRbeta and was prepared with unique molecular identifiers. TCRdb reanalysed the PCR reads using MiXCR and keeps one entry per CDR3 protein. The sample includes approximately 420,000 distinct CDR3 sequences, approximately 10% of them seen just once. This clonotype was found a few times. This receptor was identified in a human donor who donated a stem cell graft to a child with acute myeloid leukemia. The input for sequencing was PBMCs from the stem cell graft donor, taken from the stem cell graft.

CDR3 amino acids: CASSFERGAPTEAFF. The CDR3 DNA reads as TGTGCCAGCAGCTTTGAAAGGGGGGCGCCCACTGAAGCTTTCTTT. The chain is built from TRBV5-5 and TRBJ1-1; possibly TRBD1 for D (6 bases). CDR3 length equals 15 residues. Germline V gives CDR1 SGHKS, CDR2 YYEKEE (reference sequence). V shed 2 bases and J shed 4 bases, with 15 bases lying between them.